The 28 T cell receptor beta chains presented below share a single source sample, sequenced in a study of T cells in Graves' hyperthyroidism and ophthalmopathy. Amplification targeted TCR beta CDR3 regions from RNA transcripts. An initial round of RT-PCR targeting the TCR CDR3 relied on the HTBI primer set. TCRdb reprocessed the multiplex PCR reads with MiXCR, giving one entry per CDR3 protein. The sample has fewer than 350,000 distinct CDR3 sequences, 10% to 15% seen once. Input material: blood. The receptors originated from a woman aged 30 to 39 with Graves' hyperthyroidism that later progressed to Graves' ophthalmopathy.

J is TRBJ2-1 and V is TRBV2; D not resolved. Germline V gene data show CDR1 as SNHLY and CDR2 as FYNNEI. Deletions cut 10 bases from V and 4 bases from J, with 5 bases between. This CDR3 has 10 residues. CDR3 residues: CAIDYNEQFF. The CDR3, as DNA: TGTGCCATCGATTACAATGAGCAGTTCTTC. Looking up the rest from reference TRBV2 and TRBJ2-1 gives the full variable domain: EPEVTQTPSHQVTQMGQEVILRCVPISNHLYFYWYRQILGQKVEFLVSFYNNEISEKSEIFDDQFSVERPDGSNFTLKIRSTKLEDSAMYFCAIDYNEQFFGPGTRLTVL.

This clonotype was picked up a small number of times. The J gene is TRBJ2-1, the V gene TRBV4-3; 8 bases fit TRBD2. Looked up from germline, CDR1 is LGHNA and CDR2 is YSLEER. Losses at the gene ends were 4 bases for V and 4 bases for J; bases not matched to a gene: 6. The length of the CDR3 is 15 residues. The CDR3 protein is CASSPGGRNYNEQFF. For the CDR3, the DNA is TGCGCCAGCAGCCCTGGCGGGAGGAATTACAATGAGCAGTTCTTC.

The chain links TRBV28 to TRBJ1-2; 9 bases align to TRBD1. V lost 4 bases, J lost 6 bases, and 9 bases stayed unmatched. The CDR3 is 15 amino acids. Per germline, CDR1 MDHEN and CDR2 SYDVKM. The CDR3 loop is CASSSNPGQGHGYTF. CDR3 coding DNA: TGTGCCAGCAGTTCGAATCCGGGACAGGGTCATGGCTACACCTTC.

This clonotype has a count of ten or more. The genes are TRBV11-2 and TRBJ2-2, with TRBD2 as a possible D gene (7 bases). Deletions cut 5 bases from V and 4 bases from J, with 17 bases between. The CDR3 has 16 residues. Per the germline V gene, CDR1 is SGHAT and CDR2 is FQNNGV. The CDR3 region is CASSKGGQRLTGELFF. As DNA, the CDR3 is TGTGCCAGCAGCAAGGGGGGGCAGCGGCTCACCGGGGAGCTGTTTTTT. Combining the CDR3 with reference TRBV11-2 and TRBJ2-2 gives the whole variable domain EAGVAQSPRYKIIEKRQSVAFWCNPISGHATLYWYQQILGQGPKLLIQFQNNGVVDDSQLPKDRFSAERLKGVDSTLKIQPAKLEDSAVYLCASSKGGQRLTGELFFGEGSRLTVL.

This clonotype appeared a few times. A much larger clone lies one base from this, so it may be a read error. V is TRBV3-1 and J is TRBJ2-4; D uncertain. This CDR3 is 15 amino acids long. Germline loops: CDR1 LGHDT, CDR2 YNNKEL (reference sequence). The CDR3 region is CASSPGSPGKSIQYF. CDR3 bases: TGTGCCAGCAGCCCCGGATCGCCGGGCAAAAGCATTCAGTACTTC.

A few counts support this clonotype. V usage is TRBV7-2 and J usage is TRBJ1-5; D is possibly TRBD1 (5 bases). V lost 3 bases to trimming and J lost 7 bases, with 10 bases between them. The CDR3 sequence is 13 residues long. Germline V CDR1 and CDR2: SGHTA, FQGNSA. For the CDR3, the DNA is TGTGCCAGCAGCTTGCAGGGCCACCAGCCCCAGCATTTT. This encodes CASSLQGHQPQHF.

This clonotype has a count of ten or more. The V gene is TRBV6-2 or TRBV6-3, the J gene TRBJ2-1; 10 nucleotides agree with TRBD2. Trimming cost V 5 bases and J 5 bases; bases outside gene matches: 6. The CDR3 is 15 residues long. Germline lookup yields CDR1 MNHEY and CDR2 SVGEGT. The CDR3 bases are TGTGCCAGCAGTCACGGGACTAGCGCAGACAATGAGCAGTTCTTC. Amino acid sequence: CASSHGTSADNEQFF.

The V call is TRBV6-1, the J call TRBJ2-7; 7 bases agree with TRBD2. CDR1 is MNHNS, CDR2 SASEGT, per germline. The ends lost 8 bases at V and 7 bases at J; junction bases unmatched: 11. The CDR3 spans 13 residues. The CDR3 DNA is TGTGCCAGCTGGAGGGAGGGCCTGGGGGAGCAGTACTTC. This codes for CASWREGLGEQYF.

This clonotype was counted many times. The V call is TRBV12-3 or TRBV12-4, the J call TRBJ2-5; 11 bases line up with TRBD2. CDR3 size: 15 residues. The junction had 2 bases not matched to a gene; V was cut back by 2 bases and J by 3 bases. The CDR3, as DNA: TGTGCCAGCAGTTTAAAGGGACTAGCGGAAGAGACCCAGTACTTC. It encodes CASSLKGLAEETQYF.

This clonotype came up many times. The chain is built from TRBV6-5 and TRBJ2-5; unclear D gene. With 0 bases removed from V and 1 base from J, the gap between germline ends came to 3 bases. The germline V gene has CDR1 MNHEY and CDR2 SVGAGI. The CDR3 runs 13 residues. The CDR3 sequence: CASSYSIQETQYF. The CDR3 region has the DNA TGTGCCAGCAGTTACTCGATCCAAGAGACCCAGTACTTC.

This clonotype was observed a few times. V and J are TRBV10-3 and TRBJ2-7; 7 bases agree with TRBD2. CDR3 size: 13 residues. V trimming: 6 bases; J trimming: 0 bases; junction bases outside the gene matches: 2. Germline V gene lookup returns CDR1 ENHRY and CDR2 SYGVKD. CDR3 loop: CAISTSDSYEQYF. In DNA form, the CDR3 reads TGTGCCATCAGCACTAGCGACTCCTACGAGCAGTACTTC.

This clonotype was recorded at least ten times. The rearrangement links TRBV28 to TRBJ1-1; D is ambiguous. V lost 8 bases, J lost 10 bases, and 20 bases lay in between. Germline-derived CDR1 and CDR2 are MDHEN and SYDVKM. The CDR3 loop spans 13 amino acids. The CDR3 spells CASRGPPFFLAFF. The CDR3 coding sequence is TGTGCCAGCCGCGGCCCTCCCTTTTTTTTAGCTTTCTTT.

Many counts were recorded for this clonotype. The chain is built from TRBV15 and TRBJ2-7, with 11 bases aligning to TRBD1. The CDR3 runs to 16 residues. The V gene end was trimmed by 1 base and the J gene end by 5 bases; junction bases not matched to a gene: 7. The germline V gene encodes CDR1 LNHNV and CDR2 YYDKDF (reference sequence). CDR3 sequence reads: CATSRGGQGAFNEQYF. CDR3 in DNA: TGTGCCACCAGCAGAGGTGGACAGGGGGCGTTTAACGAGCAGTACTTC.

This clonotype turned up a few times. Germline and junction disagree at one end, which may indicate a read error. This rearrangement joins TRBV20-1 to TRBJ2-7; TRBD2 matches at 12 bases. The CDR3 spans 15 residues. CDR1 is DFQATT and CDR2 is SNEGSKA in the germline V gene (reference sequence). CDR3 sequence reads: CGAREGLAGFYEQYF. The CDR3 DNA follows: TGCGGTGCTAGAGAGGGACTAGCGGGCTTCTACGAGCAGTACTTC.

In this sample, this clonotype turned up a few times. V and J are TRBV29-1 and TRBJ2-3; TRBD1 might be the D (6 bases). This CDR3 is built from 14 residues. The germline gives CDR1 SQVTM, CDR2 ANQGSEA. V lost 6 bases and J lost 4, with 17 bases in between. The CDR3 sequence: CSVSGTPAADTQYF. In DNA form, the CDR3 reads TGCAGCGTGTCCGGGACACCAGCGGCAGATACGCAGTATTTT.

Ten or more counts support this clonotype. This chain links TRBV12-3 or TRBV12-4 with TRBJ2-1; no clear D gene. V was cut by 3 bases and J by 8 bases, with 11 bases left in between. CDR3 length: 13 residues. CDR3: CASSLVGVDEQFF. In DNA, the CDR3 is TGTGCCAGCAGTTTGGTTGGGGTCGATGAGCAGTTCTTC.

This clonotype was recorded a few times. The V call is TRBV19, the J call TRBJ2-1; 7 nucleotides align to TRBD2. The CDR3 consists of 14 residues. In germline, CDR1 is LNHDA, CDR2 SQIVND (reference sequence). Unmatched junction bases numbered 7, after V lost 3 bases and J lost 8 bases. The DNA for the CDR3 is TGTGCCAGTAGTATCGGTAGCGGGTTACATGAGCAGTTCTTC. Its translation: CASSIGSGLHEQFF.

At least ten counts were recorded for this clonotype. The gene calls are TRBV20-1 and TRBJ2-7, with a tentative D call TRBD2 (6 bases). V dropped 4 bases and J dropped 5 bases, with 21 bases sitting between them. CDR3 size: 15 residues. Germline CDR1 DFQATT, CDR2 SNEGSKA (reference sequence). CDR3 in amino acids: CSAMEWGGERNEQYF. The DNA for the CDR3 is TGCAGTGCTATGGAGTGGGGCGGGGAGAGAAACGAGCAGTACTTC.

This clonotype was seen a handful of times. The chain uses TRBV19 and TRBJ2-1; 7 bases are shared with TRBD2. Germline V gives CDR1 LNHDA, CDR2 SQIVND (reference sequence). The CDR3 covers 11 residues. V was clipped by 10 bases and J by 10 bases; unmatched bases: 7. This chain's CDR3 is CATWEGNEQFF. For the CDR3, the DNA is TGTGCCACGTGGGAGGGCAACGAGCAGTTCTTC.

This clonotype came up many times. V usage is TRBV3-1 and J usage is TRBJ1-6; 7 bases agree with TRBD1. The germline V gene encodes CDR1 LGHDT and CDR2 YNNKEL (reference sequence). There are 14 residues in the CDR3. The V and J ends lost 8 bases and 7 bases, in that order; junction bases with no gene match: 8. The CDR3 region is CASRDRDRNSPLHF. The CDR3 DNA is TGTGCCAGCCGAGACAGGGACCGGAATTCACCCCTCCACTTT.

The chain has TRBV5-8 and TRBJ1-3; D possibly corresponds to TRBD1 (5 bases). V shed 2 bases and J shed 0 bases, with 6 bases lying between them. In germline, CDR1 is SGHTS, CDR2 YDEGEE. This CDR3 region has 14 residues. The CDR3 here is CASSFGGSGNTIYF. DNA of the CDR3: TGTGCCAGCAGCTTCGGGGGCTCTGGAAACACCATATATTTT.

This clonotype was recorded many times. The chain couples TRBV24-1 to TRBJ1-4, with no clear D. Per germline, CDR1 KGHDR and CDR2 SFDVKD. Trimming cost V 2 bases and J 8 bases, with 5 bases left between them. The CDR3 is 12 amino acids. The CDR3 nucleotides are TGTGCCACCAGTGATTCTGGGGAAAAACTGTTTTTT. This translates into CATSDSGEKLFF.

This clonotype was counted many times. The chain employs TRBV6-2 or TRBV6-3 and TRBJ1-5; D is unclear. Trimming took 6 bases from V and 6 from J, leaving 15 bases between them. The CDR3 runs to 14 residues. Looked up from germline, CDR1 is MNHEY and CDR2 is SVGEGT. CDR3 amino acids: CASRDRQLRQPQHF. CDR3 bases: TGTGCCAGCAGAGACCGCCAACTCCGTCAGCCCCAGCATTTT.

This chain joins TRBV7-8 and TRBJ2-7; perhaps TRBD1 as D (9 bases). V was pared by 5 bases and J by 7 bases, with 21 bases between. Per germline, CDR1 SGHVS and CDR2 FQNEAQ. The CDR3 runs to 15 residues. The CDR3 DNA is TGTGCCAGCAGCCCGGGGGGGACAGGGTTTCAAGAGCAGTACTTC. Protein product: CASSPGGTGFQEQYF. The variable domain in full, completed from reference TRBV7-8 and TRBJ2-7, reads GAGVSQSPRYKVAKRGQDVALRCDPISGHVSLFWYQQALGQGPEFLTYFQNEAQLDKSGLPSDRFFAERPEGSVSTLKIQRTQQEDSAVYLCASSPGGTGFQEQYFGPGTRLTVT.

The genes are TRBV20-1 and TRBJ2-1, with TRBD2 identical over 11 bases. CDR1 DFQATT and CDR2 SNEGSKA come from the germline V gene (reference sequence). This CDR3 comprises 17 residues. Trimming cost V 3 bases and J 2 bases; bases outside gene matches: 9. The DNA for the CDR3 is TGCAGTGCTAGGGGGGAAGTAGCGGGAGGGGCCTACAATGAGCAGTTCTTC. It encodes CSARGEVAGGAYNEQFF.

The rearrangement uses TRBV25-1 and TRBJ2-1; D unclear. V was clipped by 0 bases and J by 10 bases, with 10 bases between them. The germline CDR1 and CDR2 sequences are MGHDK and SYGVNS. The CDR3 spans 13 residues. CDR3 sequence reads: CASSEYSALEQFF. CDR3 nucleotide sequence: TGTGCCAGCAGTGAATATAGTGCTTTGGAGCAGTTCTTC.

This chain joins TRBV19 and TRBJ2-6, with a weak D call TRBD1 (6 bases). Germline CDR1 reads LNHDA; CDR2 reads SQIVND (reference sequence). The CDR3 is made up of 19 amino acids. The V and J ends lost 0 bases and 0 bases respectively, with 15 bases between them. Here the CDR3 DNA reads TGTGCCAGTAGTATAGATTACGGGACATGGGGCTCTGGGGCCAACGTCCTGACTTTC. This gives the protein CASSIDYGTWGSGANVLTF.

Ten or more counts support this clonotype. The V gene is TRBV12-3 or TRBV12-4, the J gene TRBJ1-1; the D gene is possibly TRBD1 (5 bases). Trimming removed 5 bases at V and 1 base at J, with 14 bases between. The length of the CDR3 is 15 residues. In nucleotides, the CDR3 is TGTGCCAGCAGTGCCCGTGGGGGGAAGAACACTGAAGCTTTCTTT. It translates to CASSARGGKNTEAFF.